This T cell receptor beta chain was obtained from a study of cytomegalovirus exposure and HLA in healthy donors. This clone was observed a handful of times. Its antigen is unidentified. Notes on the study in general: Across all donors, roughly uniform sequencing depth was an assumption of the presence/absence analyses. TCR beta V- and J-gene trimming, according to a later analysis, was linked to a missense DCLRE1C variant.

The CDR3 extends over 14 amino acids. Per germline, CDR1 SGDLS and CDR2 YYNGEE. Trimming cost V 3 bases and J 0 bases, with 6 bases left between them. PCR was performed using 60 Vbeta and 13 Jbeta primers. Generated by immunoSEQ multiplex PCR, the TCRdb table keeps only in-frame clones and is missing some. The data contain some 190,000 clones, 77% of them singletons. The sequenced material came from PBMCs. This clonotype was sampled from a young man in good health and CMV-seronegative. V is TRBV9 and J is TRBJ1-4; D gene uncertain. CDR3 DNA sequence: TGTGCCAGCAGCGAACAAGCAACTAATGAAAAACTGTTTTTT. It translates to CASSEQATNEKLFF.